The 20 T cell receptor beta chains listed next were all sequenced from one sample in a study of cytomegalovirus exposure and HLA in healthy donors. PCR primers comprised 60 Vbeta and 13 Jbeta primers. Profiled with immunoSEQ multiplex PCR; TCRdb holds only in-frame clones, not every one. The repertoire includes about 43,000 clones, about 60% of them detected once, and roughly 9.3% sits in the top ten. The specimen was PBMCs. These receptors all come from a human donor in good health.

This clone was seen a single time. The CDR3 sequence is CASSAKDRLSGELFF. The CDR3 DNA reads as TGTGCCAGCAGTGCGAAGGACAGGTTGTCCGGGGAGCTGTTTTTT. The chain joins TRBV2 to TRBJ2-2; 7 bases match TRBD1. The CDR3 spans 15 residues. In germline, CDR1 is SNHLY, CDR2 FYNNEI. With 4 bases clipped from V and 6 bases from J, the junction kept 8 bases outside the gene matches.

V and J are TRBV7-9 and TRBJ1-2; a weak D match, TRBD1 (5 bases). CDR1 and CDR2 from the germline V gene are SEHNR and FQNEAQ (reference sequence). Trimming shortened V by 7 bases and J by 2 bases, and 11 bases separated the two germline ends. CDR3 length equals 13 residues. CDR3 DNA: TGTGCCAGCACCCCGACAGACAACTATGGCTACACCTTC. Translation gives CASTPTDNYGYTF.

This rearrangement joins TRBV4-1 to TRBJ2-5; D is possibly TRBD1 (6 bases). Germline-derived CDR1 and CDR2 are MGHRA and YSYEKL. V dropped 3 bases and J dropped 4 bases, with 12 bases sitting between them. There are 14 residues in the CDR3. The CDR3 nucleotides read TGCGCCAGCAGCCAGTCCCCAGGGGTAGAGACCCAGTACTTC. Protein product: CASSQSPGVETQYF.

Details on this clone: Other nucleotide sequences in the sample specify the same CDR3. The J gene is TRBJ1-2, the V gene TRBV7-8; no reliable D call. Germline loops: CDR1 SGHVS, CDR2 FQNEAQ. The CDR3 is 14 amino acids. V gave up 0 bases and J gave up 0 bases, with 5 bases separating them. The CDR3 region has the DNA TGTGCCAGCAGCTTAGCCGGGACTAACTATGGCTACACCTTC. It translates to CASSLAGTNYGYTF.

This clone has a handful of counts. The rearrangement joins TRBV6-1 to TRBJ1-4, with D perhaps matching TRBD1 (5 bases). Trimming cost V 6 bases and J 8 bases, with 16 bases left between them. Germline CDR1 and CDR2: MNHNS and SASEGT. This CDR3 is built from 14 residues. The CDR3 DNA reads TGTGCCAGCAGCCGCGGGACCGTTGAAGAAAAACTGTTTTTT. Encoded protein: CASSRGTVEEKLFF.

The V and J genes are TRBV19 and TRBJ1-4; D is perhaps TRBD1 (6 bases). The CDR3 loop spans 15 amino acids. Germline lookup yields CDR1 LNHDA and CDR2 SQIVND (reference sequence). Trimming left V 1 base short and J 5 bases short, with 11 bases between. CDR3 sequence reads: CASSIGGGLNEKLFF. DNA of the CDR3: TGTGCCAGTAGTATAGGGGGGGGCCTGAATGAAAAACTGTTTTTT.

The rearrangement links TRBV7-9 to TRBJ1-4, with D hard to call. The V end lost 5 bases, the J end lost 7 bases, and 11 bases lay between the germline ends. This CDR3 region has 13 residues. CDR1 and CDR2 from the germline V gene are SEHNR and FQNEAQ (reference sequence). CDR3 loop: CASSTWPGEKLFF. The CDR3 nucleotides read TGTGCCAGCAGCACTTGGCCGGGTGAAAAACTGTTTTTT.

CDR3 in DNA: TGTGCCAGCAGTTACTCAGGGACTAGCAGGAGTTACGAGCAGTACTTC. It encodes CASSYSGTSRSYEQYF. The chain recombines TRBV6-5 with TRBJ2-7, with TRBD2 matching over 9 bases. The junction had 7 bases not matched to a gene; V was cut back by 0 bases and J by 4 bases. CDR3 size: 16 residues. The germline CDR1 and CDR2 sequences are MNHEY and SVGAGI.

The genes are TRBV18 and TRBJ2-7; tentative D call: TRBD2 (6 bases). Germline CDR1 and CDR2: KGHSH and LQKENI. The V end was cut by 5 bases, the J end by 0 bases, with 11 bases between. The CDR3 is made up of 14 amino acids. CDR3 amino acids: CASSGGLNSYEQYF. As DNA, the CDR3 is TGTGCCAGCTCAGGGGGACTCAACTCCTACGAGCAGTACTTC.

The chain employs TRBV6-6 and TRBJ2-7, with TRBD1 as a possible D gene (5 bases). Per the germline V gene, CDR1 is MNHNY and CDR2 is SVGAGI (reference sequence). The V end was cut by 6 bases, the J end by 2 bases, with 14 bases between. The CDR3 extends over 14 amino acids. This chain's CDR3 is CASSYRTTPYEQYF. The DNA of the CDR3 is TGTGCCAGCAGCTACCGGACAACCCCCTACGAGCAGTACTTC.

The V and J genes are TRBV5-6 and TRBJ1-2, with a weak D call TRBD1 (5 bases). CDR3 size: 15 residues. Germline lookup yields CDR1 SGHDT and CDR2 YYEEEE. V was clipped by 0 bases and J by 4 bases, with 13 bases between them. The DNA for the CDR3 is TGTGCCAGCAGCTTGGAAATAAGGGGAAGCTATGGCTACACCTTC. Its protein is CASSLEIRGSYGYTF.

The chain uses TRBV4-1 and TRBJ2-7; 9 positions agree with TRBD1. Germline assignment: CDR1 MGHRA and CDR2 YSYEKL. The CDR3 consists of 15 residues. Unmatched junction bases numbered 5, after V lost 5 bases and J lost 0 bases. Written as DNA, the CDR3 is TGCGCCAGCAGCGAGAGGACAGGGGCCTCCTACGAGCAGTACTTC. Amino acid sequence: CASSERTGASYEQYF.

This clone was counted between two and nine times. Different DNA sequences within this sample yield the same CDR3. The gene calls are TRBV20-1 and TRBJ1-4; 7 bases match TRBD1. Germline values: CDR1 DFQATT, CDR2 SNEGSKA (reference sequence). The CDR3 contains 10 residues. V gave up 6 bases and J gave up 11 bases; unmatched junction bases: 3. CDR3: CSASRGKLFF. The CDR3 DNA sequence: TGCAGTGCCAGCAGGGGGAAACTGTTTTTT.

V and J are TRBV6-5 and TRBJ2-7, with TRBD1 matching 9 bases. J gave up 5 bases and V 5 bases, and 10 bases lay outside the gene matches. The CDR3 has 15 residues. Germline lookup yields CDR1 MNHEY and CDR2 SVGAGI. The CDR3 is CASSATGTGWNEQYF. The CDR3 region has the DNA TGTGCCAGCAGTGCCACCGGGACAGGGTGGAACGAGCAGTACTTC.

This clone was recorded a few times. The chain couples TRBV11-3 to TRBJ2-1, with D maybe TRBD1 (5 bases). This CDR3 has 15 residues. Germline V lookup: CDR1 SGHNT, CDR2 YENEEA. Trimming pared 5 bases from V and 9 bases from J, leaving 20 bases between. The CDR3 is CASSPYLIGVGEQFF. The DNA for the CDR3 is TGTGCCAGCAGCCCCTATTTGATAGGGGTGGGTGAGCAGTTCTTC.

CDR3 region: CASSYSGGGERQPQHF. The CDR3 DNA reads TGTGCCAGCAGTTACTCTGGAGGAGGGGAGAGGCAGCCCCAGCATTTT. This sequence joins TRBV6-5 and TRBJ1-5; possibly TRBD1 for D (5 bases). The V gene lost 0 bases and the J gene lost 7 bases, with 16 bases spanning the gap. The CDR3 is made up of 16 amino acids. Germline CDR1 is MNHEY and CDR2 is SVGAGI.

This clone occurred a few times. The chain links TRBV2 to TRBJ2-7; a possible D gene is TRBD2 (5 bases). This CDR3 has 13 residues. V was pared by 11 bases and J by 4 bases, with 18 bases between. Germline CDR1 is SNHLY and CDR2 is FYNNEI. The CDR3 reads CAHALTAGYEQYF. Here the CDR3 DNA reads TGTGCCCACGCCCTCACCGCGGGTTACGAGCAGTACTTC.

The chain uses TRBV5-1 and TRBJ2-3, with D unclear. Trimming shortened V by 0 bases and J by 0 bases, and 11 bases separated the two germline ends. CDR1 and CDR2 (germline): SGHRS, YFSETQ. The CDR3 is made up of 16 amino acids. The CDR3 DNA reads TGCGCCAGCAGCTTGGGGCGGTCCTCTAGCACAGATACGCAGTATTTT. Translating it yields CASSLGRSSSTDTQYF.

The chain joins TRBV7-3 to TRBJ2-1, with 10 bases matching TRBD2. V lost 4 bases and J lost 9; bases outside the gene matches: 3. The germline V gene encodes CDR1 SGHTA and CDR2 FQGTGA. There are 13 residues in the CDR3. The DNA of the CDR3 is TGTGCCAGCAGCTATCAGCGGGGGGGTGAGCAGTTCTTC. Its protein is CASSYQRGGEQFF.

The V gene is TRBV5-1, the J gene TRBJ1-1, with D possibly TRBD1 on 5 matching bases. From germline, CDR1 is SGHRS and CDR2 YFSETQ. This CDR3 comprises 14 residues. With 4 bases removed from V and 3 bases from J, the gap between germline ends came to 13 bases. The CDR3 coding sequence is TGCGCCAGCAGCGGGCAGGGCGGGGACACTGAAGCTTTCTTT. It translates to CASSGQGGDTEAFF.